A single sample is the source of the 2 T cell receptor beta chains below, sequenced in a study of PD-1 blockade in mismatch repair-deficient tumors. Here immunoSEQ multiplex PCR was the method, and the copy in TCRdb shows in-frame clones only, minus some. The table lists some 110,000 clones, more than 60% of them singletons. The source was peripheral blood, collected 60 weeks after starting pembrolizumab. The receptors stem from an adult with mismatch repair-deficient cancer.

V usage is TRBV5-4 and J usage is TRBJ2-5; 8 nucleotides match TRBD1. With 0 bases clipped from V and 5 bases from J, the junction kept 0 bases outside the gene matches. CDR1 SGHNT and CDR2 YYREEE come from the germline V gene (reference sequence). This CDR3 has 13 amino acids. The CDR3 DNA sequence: TGTGCCAGCAGCTTGGCAGGGGGCGAGACCCAGTACTTC. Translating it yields CASSLAGGETQYF.

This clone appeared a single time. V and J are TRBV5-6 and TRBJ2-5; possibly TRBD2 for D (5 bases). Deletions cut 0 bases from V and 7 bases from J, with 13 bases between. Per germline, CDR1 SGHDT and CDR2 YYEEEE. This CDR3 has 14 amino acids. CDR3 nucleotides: TGTGCCAGCAGCTTGGTTGGTCTAGGAGGGACCCAGTACTTC. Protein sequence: CASSLVGLGGTQYF. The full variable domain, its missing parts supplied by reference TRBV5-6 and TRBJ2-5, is DAGVTQSPTHLIKTRGQQVTLRCSPKSGHDTVSWYQQALGQGPQFIFQYYEEEERQRGNFPDRFSGHQFPNYSSELNVNALLLGDSALYLCASSLVGLGGTQYFGPGTRLLVL.